Each of the 22 T cell receptor beta chains below was sequenced from the same sample in a study of cytomegalovirus exposure and HLA in healthy donors. The primer mix had 60 Vbeta and 13 Jbeta primers. Measured with immunoSEQ multiplex PCR; TCRdb has only the in-frame clones, and not every one. The table includes about 100,000 clones, around 74% detected once. Material for sequencing was PBMCs. These receptors were collected from a man aged 35 to 55 in good health and CMV-seropositive.

This clone was detected a few times. This chain links TRBV5-8 with TRBJ2-7; the match to TRBD2 covers 8 bases. With V trimmed by 2 bases and J by 7 bases, 5 bases remained unmatched. The CDR3 has 13 amino acids. Germline CDR1 SGHTS, CDR2 YDEGEE. CDR3 DNA sequence: TGTGCCAGCAGCTTCCCCGGCGGGGGGGAGCAGTACTTC. Residues: CASSFPGGGEQYF.

The chain combines TRBV11-3 with TRBJ2-1; 7 bases map to TRBD1. The CDR3 sequence is 14 residues long. Trimming at V came to 2 bases and at J to 5 bases, leaving 3 bases not matched to a gene. Germline V lookup: CDR1 SGHNT, CDR2 YENEEA. CDR3 sequence reads: CASSLTTGDNEQFF. CDR3 in DNA: TGTGCCAGCAGCTTAACTACAGGGGACAATGAGCAGTTCTTC.

The chain uses TRBV4-3 and TRBJ1-4, with D unclear. Germline loops: CDR1 LGHNA, CDR2 YSLEER. V dropped 3 bases and J dropped 2 bases, with 4 bases sitting between them. This CDR3 spans 13 amino acids. This CDR3 reads CASSQSTNEKLFF. Here the CDR3 DNA reads TGCGCCAGCAGCCAGAGCACTAATGAAAAACTGTTTTTT.

V gene TRBV6-4 combines with J gene TRBJ2-6, with a tentative D call TRBD2 (7 bases). Germline loops: CDR1 MRHNA, CDR2 SNTAGT. Deletions cut 3 bases from V and 1 base from J, with 19 bases between. This CDR3 has 19 amino acids. The DNA of the CDR3 is TGTGCCAGCAGTGATGGGGGCTCGGGGGGCGCATCTGGGGCCAACGTCCTGACTTTC. It codes for CASSDGGSGGASGANVLTF.

The V call is TRBV6-5, the J call TRBJ1-2, with a possible D match to TRBD1 (6 bases). V was shortened by 7 bases and J by 7 bases, with 16 bases between the two germline ends. This CDR3 is 13 amino acids long. In germline, CDR1 is MNHEY, CDR2 SVGAGI. The CDR3 reads CASNPGARGGYTF. The CDR3 bases are TGTGCCAGCAACCCAGGGGCCAGGGGTGGCTACACCTTC.

This clone was recorded a few times. This sequence joins TRBV7-2 and TRBJ2-1; TRBD2 might be the D (6 bases). The CDR3 runs 13 residues. Germline CDR1 is SGHTA and CDR2 is FQGNSA. The V end lost 3 bases, the J end lost 7 bases, and 10 bases lay between the germline ends. CDR3 DNA sequence: TGTGCCAGCAGCTTTAGTGGGGGGAATGAGCAGTTCTTC. It yields the protein CASSFSGGNEQFF.

In this sample, this clone turned up a few times. V gene TRBV5-1 combines with J gene TRBJ1-2; D possibly corresponds to TRBD1 (5 bases). The CDR3 covers 13 residues. Germline loops: CDR1 SGHRS, CDR2 YFSETQ. Trimming cost V 4 bases and J 4 bases, with 11 bases left between them. The CDR3 is CASSQTARYGYTF. CDR3 sequence (DNA): TGCGCCAGCAGCCAGACAGCGCGCTATGGCTACACCTTC. Full variable domain (rest looked up from reference TRBV5-1 and TRBJ1-2): KAGVTQTPRYLIKTRGQQVTLSCSPISGHRSVSWYQQTPGQGLQFLFEYFSETQRNKGNFPGRFSGRQFSNSRSEMNVSTLELGDSALYLCASSQTARYGYTFGSGTRLTVV.

The chain links TRBV5-6 to TRBJ1-3, with no clear D. The length of the CDR3 is 13 residues. Deletions cut 2 bases from V and 9 bases from J, with 12 bases between. Germline-derived CDR1 and CDR2 are SGHDT and YYEEEE. The CDR3 DNA reads TGTGCCAGCAGCTTCCGGGGAGGAGGCACCATATATTTT. Translating it yields CASSFRGGGTIYF.

With respect to this clone: The sample holds other DNA sequences that translate to the same CDR3. This chain connects TRBV19 to TRBJ1-3; D ambiguous. Germline CDR1 is LNHDA and CDR2 is SQIVND (reference sequence). The CDR3 consists of 15 residues. V shed 3 bases and J shed 2 bases, with 11 bases lying between them. The CDR3 DNA is TGTGCCAGTAGTATGTTAGGAGGGACTGGAAACACCATATATTTT. Its translation is CASSMLGGTGNTIYF.

The rearrangement uses TRBV6-1 and TRBJ1-3, with D possibly TRBD1 on 5 matching bases. The V end lost 8 bases, the J end lost 0 bases, and 11 bases lay between the germline ends. The germline gives CDR1 MNHNS, CDR2 SASEGT. The CDR3 runs 14 residues. CDR3 loop: CASSKGRSGNTIYF. For the CDR3, the DNA is TGTGCCAGCTCTAAGGGGCGCTCTGGAAACACCATATATTTT.

The chain links TRBV28 to TRBJ2-1; D remains ambiguous. CDR3 length: 14 residues. The germline gives CDR1 MDHEN, CDR2 SYDVKM. The V end was cut by 4 bases, the J end by 6 bases, with 13 bases between. The CDR3 here is CASSYGAWSNEQFF. CDR3 DNA: TGTGCCAGCAGTTATGGAGCGTGGAGCAATGAGCAGTTCTTC.

J is TRBJ2-1 and V is TRBV10-2, with TRBD2 matching 7 bases. Germline V gene data show CDR1 as WSHSY and CDR2 as SAAADI. Unmatched junction bases numbered 8, after V lost 8 bases and J lost 4 bases. The CDR3 consists of 14 residues. The CDR3 loop reads CASAPSGIYNEQFF. As DNA, the CDR3 is TGCGCCAGCGCGCCGAGCGGGATATACAATGAGCAGTTCTTC.

The rearrangement links TRBV11-2 to TRBJ1-1; the D is unclear. CDR3 length equals 15 residues. V was shortened by 1 base and J by 8 bases, with 17 bases between the two germline ends. Germline V gene data show CDR1 as SGHAT and CDR2 as FQNNGV. Written as DNA, the CDR3 is TGTGCCAGCAGCTTAGGTCGAGCGGGTGAACCCGAAGCTTTCTTT. Translating gives CASSLGRAGEPEAFF.

Note on this clone: The junction does not match germline at one end; this may be a read error. The chain recombines TRBV5-4 with TRBJ1-2, with 9 bases identical to TRBD1. Germline V gives CDR1 SGHNT, CDR2 YYREEE (reference sequence). The CDR3 covers 15 residues. The CDR3 coding sequence is TGCGCCAGCAGCCAAGTCGACAGGGGGGACTATGGCTACACCTTC. It codes for CASSQVDRGDYGYTF.

CDR3: CASSLEYRDEQYF. The CDR3 DNA sequence: TGTGCCAGCAGCTTGGAGTACAGGGACGAGCAGTACTTC. The chain recombines TRBV5-4 with TRBJ2-7; perhaps TRBD1 as D (6 bases). Trimming removed 0 bases at V and 5 bases at J, with 9 bases between. This CDR3 has 13 residues. Per germline, CDR1 SGHNT and CDR2 YYREEE (reference sequence).

The gene calls are TRBV10-3 and TRBJ2-1; 7 bases are shared with TRBD2. Germline CDR1 ENHRY, CDR2 SYGVKD. CDR3 length equals 14 residues. The V segment lost 0 bases and the J segment 7 bases; nucleotides outside the gene matches: 3. In DNA, the CDR3 is TGTGCCATCAGTGAGTCCGGGACTATTAATGAGCAGTTCTTC. It yields the protein CAISESGTINEQFF.

V is TRBV27 and J is TRBJ1-2; tentative D call: TRBD1 (5 bases). The germline V gene has CDR1 MNHEY and CDR2 SMNVEV (reference sequence). The CDR3 has 14 amino acids. Between the trimmed V and J ends, which lost 5 bases and 4 bases, there was a span of 14 bases. Written as DNA, the CDR3 is TGTGCCAGCAGTCCCCCGGGACTGGGCTATGGCTACACCTTC. Protein product: CASSPPGLGYGYTF.

The rearrangement uses TRBV19 and TRBJ1-2; the match to TRBD1 covers 10 bases. CDR3 length equals 17 residues. Germline V CDR1 and CDR2: LNHDA, SQIVND (reference sequence). The J segment lost 3 bases and the V segment lost 5 bases, leaving 12 bases of the junction unmatched. For the CDR3, the DNA is TGTGCCAGTAGTCCGAGGAGTGGGACAGGGGACGACTATGGCTACACCTTC. Protein: CASSPRSGTGDDYGYTF.

J is TRBJ1-2 and V is TRBV6-5, with 11 bases that match TRBD1. The germline gives CDR1 MNHEY, CDR2 SVGAGI. Germline trimming cut 0 bases from V and 6 bases from J; bases unmatched to any gene: 6. The CDR3 sequence is 16 residues long. CDR3 in DNA: TGTGCCAGCAGTTACTCTCCGGGACAGGGGGGACATGGCTACACCTTC. Protein sequence: CASSYSPGQGGHGYTF.

The V call is TRBV10-1, the J call TRBJ2-3, with 10 bases that match TRBD2. The CDR3 length is 16 residues. Germline V CDR1 and CDR2: WNHNN, SYGVQD (reference sequence). With 3 bases clipped from V and 3 bases from J, the junction kept 6 bases outside the gene matches. CDR3 amino acids: CASSETSGIQTDTQYF. The CDR3 DNA reads TGCGCCAGCAGTGAAACTAGCGGGATTCAAACAGATACGCAGTATTTT.

The chain recombines TRBV18 with TRBJ2-7; D is ambiguous. This CDR3 contains 13 residues. Trimming left V 2 bases short and J 0 bases short, with 5 bases between. The germline gives CDR1 KGHSH, CDR2 LQKENI. The CDR3 coding sequence is TGTGCCAGCTCACCATCTCCCTCCTACGAGCAGTACTTC. It encodes CASSPSPSYEQYF.

The chain recombines TRBV4-1 with TRBJ2-7; 9 nucleotides line up with TRBD2. This CDR3 has 15 residues. The ends lost 2 bases at V and 2 bases at J; junction bases unmatched: 4. Germline values: CDR1 MGHRA, CDR2 YSYEKL. The CDR3 DNA follows: TGCGCCAGCAGCCAACTTTTAGCGGGGGCCTACGAGCAGTACTTC. Translated: CASSQLLAGAYEQYF.